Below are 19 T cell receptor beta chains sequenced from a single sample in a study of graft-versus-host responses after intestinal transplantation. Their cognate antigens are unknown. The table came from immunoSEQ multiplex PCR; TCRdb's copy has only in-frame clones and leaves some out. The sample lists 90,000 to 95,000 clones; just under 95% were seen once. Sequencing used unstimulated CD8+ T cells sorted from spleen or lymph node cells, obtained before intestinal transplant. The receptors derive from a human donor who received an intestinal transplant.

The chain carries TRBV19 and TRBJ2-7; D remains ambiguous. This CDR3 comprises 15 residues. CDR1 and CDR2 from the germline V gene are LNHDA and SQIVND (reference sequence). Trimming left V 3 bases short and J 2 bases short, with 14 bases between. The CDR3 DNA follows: TGTGCCAGTAGTATGGCGCAGGATGGGCCCTACGAGCAGTACTTC. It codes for CASSMAQDGPYEQYF.

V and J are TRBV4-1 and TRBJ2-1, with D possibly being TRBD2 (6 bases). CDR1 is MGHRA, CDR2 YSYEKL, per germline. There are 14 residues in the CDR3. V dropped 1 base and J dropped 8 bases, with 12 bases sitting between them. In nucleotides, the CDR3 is TGCGCCAGCAGCCAAGGGACGGGAGCCCATGAGCAGTTCTTC. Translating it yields CASSQGTGAHEQFF.

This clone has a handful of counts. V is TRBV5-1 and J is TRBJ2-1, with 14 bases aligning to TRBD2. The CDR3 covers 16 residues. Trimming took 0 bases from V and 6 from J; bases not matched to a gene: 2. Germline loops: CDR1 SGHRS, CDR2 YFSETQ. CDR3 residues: CASSLGTSGRRNEQFF. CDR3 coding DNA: TGCGCCAGCAGCTTGGGGACTAGCGGGAGGCGCAATGAGCAGTTCTTC.

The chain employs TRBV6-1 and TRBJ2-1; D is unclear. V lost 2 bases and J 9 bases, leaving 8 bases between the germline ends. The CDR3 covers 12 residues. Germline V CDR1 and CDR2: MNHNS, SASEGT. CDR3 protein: CASSERVSEQFF. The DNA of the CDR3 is TGTGCCAGCAGTGAACGGGTTTCTGAGCAGTTCTTC.

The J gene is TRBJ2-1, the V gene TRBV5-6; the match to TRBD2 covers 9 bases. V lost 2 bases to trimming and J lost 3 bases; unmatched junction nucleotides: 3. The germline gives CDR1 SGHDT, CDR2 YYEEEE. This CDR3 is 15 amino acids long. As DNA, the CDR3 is TGTGCCAGCAGCTTCGTGACTAGCGGCTACAATGAGCAGTTCTTC. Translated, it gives CASSFVTSGYNEQFF. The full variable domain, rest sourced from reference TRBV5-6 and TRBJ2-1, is DAGVTQSPTHLIKTRGQQVTLRCSPKSGHDTVSWYQQALGQGPQFIFQYYEEEERQRGNFPDRFSGHQFPNYSSELNVNALLLGDSALYLCASSFVTSGYNEQFFGPGTRLTVL.

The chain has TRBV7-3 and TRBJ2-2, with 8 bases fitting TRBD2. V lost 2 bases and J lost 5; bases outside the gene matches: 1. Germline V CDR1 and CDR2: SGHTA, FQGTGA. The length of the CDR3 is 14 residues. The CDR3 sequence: CASSLAGGTGELFF. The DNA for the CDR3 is TGTGCCAGCAGCTTAGCGGGGGGTACCGGGGAGCTGTTTTTT.

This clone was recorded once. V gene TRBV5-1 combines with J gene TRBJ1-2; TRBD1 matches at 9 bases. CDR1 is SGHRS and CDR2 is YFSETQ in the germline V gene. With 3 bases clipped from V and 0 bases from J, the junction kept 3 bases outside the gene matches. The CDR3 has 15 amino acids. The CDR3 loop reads CASSWTGEANYGYTF. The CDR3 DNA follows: TGCGCCAGCAGCTGGACAGGGGAAGCTAACTATGGCTACACCTTC.

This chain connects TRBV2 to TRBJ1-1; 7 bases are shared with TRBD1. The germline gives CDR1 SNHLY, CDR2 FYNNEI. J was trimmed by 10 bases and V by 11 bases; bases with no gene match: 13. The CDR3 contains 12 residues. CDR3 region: CAAWDSRALAFF. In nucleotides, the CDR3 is TGTGCCGCCTGGGACAGCCGTGCTCTAGCTTTCTTT. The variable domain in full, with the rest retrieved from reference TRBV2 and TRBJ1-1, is EPEVTQTPSHQVTQMGQEVILRCVPISNHLYFYWYRQILGQKVEFLVSFYNNEISEKSEIFDDQFSVERPDGSNFTLKIRSTKLEDSAMYFCAAWDSRALAFFGQGTRLTVV.

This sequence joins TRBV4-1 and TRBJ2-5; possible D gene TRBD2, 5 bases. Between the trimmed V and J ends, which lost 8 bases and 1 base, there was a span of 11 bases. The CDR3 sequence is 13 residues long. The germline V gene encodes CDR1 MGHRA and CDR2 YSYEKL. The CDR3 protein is CASGRLIQETQYF. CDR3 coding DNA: TGCGCCAGCGGCCGACTAATCCAAGAGACCCAGTACTTC.

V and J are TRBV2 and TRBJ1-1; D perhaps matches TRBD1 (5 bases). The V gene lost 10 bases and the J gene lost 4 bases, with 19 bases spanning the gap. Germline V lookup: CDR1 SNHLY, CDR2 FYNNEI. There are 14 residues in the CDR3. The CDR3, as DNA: TGTGCCACCACGGAGGGGTCGGGGGGCACTGAAGCTTTCTTT. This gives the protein CATTEGSGGTEAFF.

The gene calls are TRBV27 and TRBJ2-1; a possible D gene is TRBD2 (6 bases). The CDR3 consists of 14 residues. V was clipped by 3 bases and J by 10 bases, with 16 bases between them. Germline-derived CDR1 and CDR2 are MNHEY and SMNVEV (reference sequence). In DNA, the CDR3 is TGTGCCAGCAGTTTTTCCCAGCTAGCGCGAGAGCAGTTCTTC. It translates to CASSFSQLAREQFF.

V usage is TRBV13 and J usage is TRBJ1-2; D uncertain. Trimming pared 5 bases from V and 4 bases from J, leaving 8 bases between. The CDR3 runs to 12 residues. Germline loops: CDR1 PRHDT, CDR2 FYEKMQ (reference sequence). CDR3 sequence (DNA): TGTGCCAGCAGCCCCACTGTCTATGGCTACACCTTC. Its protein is CASSPTVYGYTF. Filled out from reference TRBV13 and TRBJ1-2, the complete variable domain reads AAGVIQSPRHLIKEKRETATLKCYPIPRHDTVYWYQQGPGQDPQFLISFYEKMQSDKGSIPDRFSAQQFSDYHSELNMSSLELGDSALYFCASSPTVYGYTFGSGTRLTVV.

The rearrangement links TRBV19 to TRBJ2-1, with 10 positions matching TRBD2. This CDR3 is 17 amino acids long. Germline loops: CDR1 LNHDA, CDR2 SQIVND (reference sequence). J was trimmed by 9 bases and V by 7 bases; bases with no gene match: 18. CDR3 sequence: CASTPSGSGAIATEQFF. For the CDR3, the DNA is TGTGCCAGTACTCCTAGCGGGAGCGGGGCTATCGCCACTGAGCAGTTCTTC. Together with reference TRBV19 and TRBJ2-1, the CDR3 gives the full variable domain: DGGITQSPKYLFRKEGQNVTLSCEQNLNHDAMYWYRQDPGQGLRLIYYSQIVNDFQKGDIAEGYSVSREKKESFPLTVTSAQKNPTAFYLCASTPSGSGAIATEQFFGPGTRLTVL.

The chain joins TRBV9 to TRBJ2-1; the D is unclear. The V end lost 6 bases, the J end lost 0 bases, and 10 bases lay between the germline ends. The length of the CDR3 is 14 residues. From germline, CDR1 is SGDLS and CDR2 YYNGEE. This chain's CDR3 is CASTDTSSYNEQFF. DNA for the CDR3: TGTGCCAGCACCGACACGAGCTCCTACAATGAGCAGTTCTTC.

The CDR3 region is CASSGAGGPEETQYF. DNA of the CDR3: TGTGCCAGCAGCGGAGCGGGAGGGCCGGAGGAGACCCAGTACTTC. This rearrangement joins TRBV7-9 to TRBJ2-5; 10 bases are shared with TRBD2. There are 15 residues in the CDR3. Trimming cost V 5 bases and J 5 bases; bases outside gene matches: 8. Germline V lookup: CDR1 SEHNR, CDR2 FQNEAQ (reference sequence).

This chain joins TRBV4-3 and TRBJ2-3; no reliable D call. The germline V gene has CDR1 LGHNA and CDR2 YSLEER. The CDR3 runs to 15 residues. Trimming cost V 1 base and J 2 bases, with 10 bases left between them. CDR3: CASSQVYSYTDTQYF. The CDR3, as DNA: TGCGCCAGCAGCCAAGTTTACAGCTACACAGATACGCAGTATTTT.

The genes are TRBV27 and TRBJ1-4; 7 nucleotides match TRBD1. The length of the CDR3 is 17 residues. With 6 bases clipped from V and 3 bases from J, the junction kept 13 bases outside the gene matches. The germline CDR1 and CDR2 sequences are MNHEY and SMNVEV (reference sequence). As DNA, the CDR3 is TGTGCCAGCAGCCCTCTTAACTCAGGGGGAGCTAATGAAAAACTGTTTTTT. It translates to CASSPLNSGGANEKLFF. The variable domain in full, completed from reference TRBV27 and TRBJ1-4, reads EAQVTQNPRYLITVTGKKLTVTCSQNMNHEYMSWYRQDPGLGLRQIYYSMNVEVTDKGDVPEGYKVSRKEKRNFPLILESPSPNQTSLYFCASSPLNSGGANEKLFFGSGTQLSVL.

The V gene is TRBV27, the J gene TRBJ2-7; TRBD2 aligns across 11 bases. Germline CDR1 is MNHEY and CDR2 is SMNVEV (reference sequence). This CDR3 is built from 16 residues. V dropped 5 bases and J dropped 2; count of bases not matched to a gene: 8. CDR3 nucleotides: TGTGCCAGCAGTACCAGTGGGGGACTAGCGGCCTACGAGCAGTACTTC. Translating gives CASSTSGGLAAYEQYF.

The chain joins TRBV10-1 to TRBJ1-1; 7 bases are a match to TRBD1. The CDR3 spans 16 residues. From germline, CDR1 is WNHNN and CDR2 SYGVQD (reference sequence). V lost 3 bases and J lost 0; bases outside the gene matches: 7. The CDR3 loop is CASSDGQVVMNTEAFF. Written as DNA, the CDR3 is TGCGCCAGCAGTGATGGACAGGTAGTGATGAACACTGAAGCTTTCTTT.